Presented here are 25 T cell receptor beta chains from one specimen sequenced in a study of T-cell memory formation after mild COVID-19. MiXCR was run by TCRdb on the 5' RACE reads, yielding one entry per CDR3 protein. The table has about 320,000 distinct CDR3 sequences, roughly an eighth seen once. The sequenced sample was PBMCs or a T cell subset sorted from them (not recorded which). Receptor source: a man younger than 35 who had mild COVID-19 (a few samples of this study predate the infection). Cell type and time point are not known.

The genes are TRBV5-1 and TRBJ1-1; no clear D gene. There are 14 residues in the CDR3. The germline CDR1 and CDR2 sequences are SGHRS and YFSETQ. V shed 5 bases and J shed 3 bases, with 14 bases lying between them. CDR3 DNA sequence: TGCGCCAGCAGTTTTGGGCCTACCGACACTGAAGCTTTCTTT. This gives the protein CASSFGPTDTEAFF.

In this sample, this clonotype turned up a few times. V gene TRBV6-5 combines with J gene TRBJ2-1; 8 positions agree with TRBD2. This CDR3 comprises 13 residues. With V trimmed by 2 bases and J by 9 bases, 3 bases remained unmatched. Germline V CDR1 and CDR2: MNHEY, SVGAGI. In DNA form, the CDR3 reads TGTGCCAGCAGTTACCCCGGACTAGCTGAGCAGTTCTTC. As protein: CASSYPGLAEQFF.

This clonotype showed up just a few times. The genes are TRBV7-2 and TRBJ2-1, with D perhaps TRBD1 or TRBD2 (6 bases each). From germline, CDR1 is SGHTA and CDR2 FQGNSA. The CDR3 has 15 amino acids. Trimming removed 1 base from V and 8 bases from J, with 15 bases in between. CDR3 region: CASSLVVGGTYEQFF. CDR3 coding DNA: TGTGCCAGCAGCTTAGTCGTCGGGGGCACGTATGAGCAGTTCTTC.

The sample holds a few counts of this clonotype. The J gene is TRBJ2-7, the V gene TRBV29-1, with 7 bases lining up with TRBD1. The V segment lost 7 bases and the J segment 2 bases; nucleotides outside the gene matches: 5. Germline CDR1 and CDR2: SQVTM and ANQGSEA. This CDR3 region has 12 residues. The CDR3 sequence: CSARDSTYEQYF. The DNA for the CDR3 is TGCAGCGCTCGGGACAGTACCTACGAGCAGTACTTC.

This clonotype has more than one count but fewer than ten. The V and J genes are TRBV5-1 and TRBJ1-4; TRBD1 agrees at 8 bases. Per germline, CDR1 SGHRS and CDR2 YFSETQ. Trimming removed 0 bases from V and 8 bases from J; junction bases left unmatched: 15. The length of the CDR3 is 18 residues. The CDR3 sequence: CASSLVVPQGGFREKLFF. The CDR3 region has the DNA TGCGCCAGCAGCTTGGTAGTTCCACAGGGGGGTTTTCGGGAAAAACTGTTTTTT.

The rearrangement links TRBV5-1 to TRBJ2-5, with 12 bases matching TRBD2. The germline V gene has CDR1 SGHRS and CDR2 YFSETQ. This CDR3 comprises 15 residues. The ends lost 0 bases at V and 4 bases at J; junction bases unmatched: 1. In nucleotides, the CDR3 is TGCGCCAGCAGCTTGGGACTAGCGGGGGTAGAGACCCAGTACTTC. This gives the protein CASSLGLAGVETQYF.

This clonotype was counted between two and nine times. The rearrangement uses TRBV5-6 and TRBJ2-7; 7 bases match TRBD1. The CDR3 runs to 15 residues. Germline V CDR1 and CDR2: SGHDT, YYEEEE. The V segment lost 4 bases and the J segment 0 bases; nucleotides outside the gene matches: 7. As DNA, the CDR3 is TGTGCCAGCAGCCGCGACAGGGTGAGCTCCTACGAGCAGTACGTC. It specifies CASSRDRVSSYEQYV.

The chain has TRBV20-1 and TRBJ1-5; D is unclear. Trimming took off 0 bases at V and 1 base at J, with 16 bases between the two ends. The CDR3 length is 17 residues. CDR1 is DFQATT and CDR2 is SNEGSKA in the germline V gene (reference sequence). The DNA for the CDR3 is TGCAGTGCTAGAGATCGGTCGGGCATTACCAGCAATCAGCCCCAGCATTTT. The encoded protein is CSARDRSGITSNQPQHF.

This clonotype was seen many times. The rearrangement uses TRBV4-1 and TRBJ2-3, with unresolved D. V gave up 1 base and J gave up 0 bases, with 5 bases separating them. The CDR3 has 14 residues. Germline V lookup: CDR1 MGHRA, CDR2 YSYEKL. The chain's CDR3 is CASSQAGSTDTQYF. The CDR3 DNA reads TGCGCCAGCAGCCAAGCCGGGAGCACAGATACGCAGTATTTT.

The chain uses TRBV19 and TRBJ2-7, with 7 positions matching TRBD1. The CDR3 extends over 15 amino acids. Germline lookup yields CDR1 LNHDA and CDR2 SQIVND (reference sequence). After removal of 5 bases from V and 1 base from J, the junction contained 8 bases not matched to a gene. CDR3 protein: CASSPRRDSSYEQYF. The CDR3 DNA is TGTGCCAGTAGTCCCCGACGGGACAGTTCCTACGAGCAGTACTTC.

In its sample, this clonotype was seen a few times. The chain carries TRBV7-2 and TRBJ2-1; possible D gene TRBD2, 5 bases. The V end was cut by 3 bases, the J end by 6 bases, with 18 bases between. Germline values: CDR1 SGHTA, CDR2 FQGNSA. CDR3 length: 16 residues. The chain's CDR3 is CASSLVSRAGSNEQFF. CDR3 in DNA: TGTGCCAGCAGCTTGGTTTCGCGGGCCGGTTCCAATGAGCAGTTCTTC.

This chain joins TRBV7-2 and TRBJ2-3, with 14 bases matching TRBD2. The CDR3 contains 18 residues. The V gene's germline CDR1 is SGHTA and CDR2 FQGNSA. The V and J ends lost 1 base and 4 bases, in that order; junction bases with no gene match: 7. The DNA of the CDR3 is TGTGCCAGCAGCTTAGTGGGACTAGCGGGAGTGACGGCAGATACGCAGTATTTT. This translates into CASSLVGLAGVTADTQYF.

This clonotype has only a few counts. The rearrangement joins TRBV28 to TRBJ2-1, with D perhaps matching TRBD2 (5 bases). Germline V CDR1 and CDR2: MDHEN, SYDVKM. Trimming took 4 bases from V and 6 from J, leaving 13 bases between them. CDR3 length equals 14 residues. In nucleotides, the CDR3 is TGTGCCAGCAGTTCTAGCAGAAACGGCAATGAGCAGTTCTTC. Its protein is CASSSSRNGNEQFF.

Only a few counts were recorded for this clonotype. The CDR3 DNA reads TGCGCCAGCAGCTCCACAGTCCTAGCAGATACGCAGTATTTT. Its translation: CASSSTVLADTQYF. V usage is TRBV4-3 and J usage is TRBJ2-3; D not certain. The CDR3 runs 14 residues. Germline V lookup: CDR1 LGHNA, CDR2 YSLEER. V was trimmed by 5 bases and J by 4 bases, leaving 13 bases between them.

This clonotype came up a few times. The rearrangement links TRBV9 to TRBJ2-2; TRBD2 matches at 7 bases. The junction had 7 bases not matched to a gene; V was cut back by 9 bases and J by 2 bases. The CDR3 is 14 amino acids. The germline gives CDR1 SGDLS, CDR2 YYNGEE. The CDR3 loop is CATRAGTNTGELFF. The DNA of the CDR3 is TGTGCCACCAGAGCGGGGACCAACACCGGGGAGCTGTTTTTT.

V and J are TRBV5-4 and TRBJ2-3; D is ambiguous. Germline V gene lookup returns CDR1 SGHNT and CDR2 YYREEE (reference sequence). Trimming took 4 bases from V and 6 from J, leaving 9 bases between them. The CDR3 loop spans 12 amino acids. DNA for the CDR3: TGTGCCAGCAGCCTTCCATTGGATACGCAGTATTTT. Protein: CASSLPLDTQYF.

V is TRBV4-1 and J is TRBJ2-2, with 8 bases matching TRBD1. Germline CDR1 and CDR2: MGHRA and YSYEKL. The CDR3 length is 17 residues. After removal of 1 base from V and 5 bases from J, the junction contained 9 bases not matched to a gene. The CDR3 coding sequence is TGCGCCAGCAGCCAAGGACCCCCGAGACAGGGGACCGGGGAGCTGTTTTTT. Protein product: CASSQGPPRQGTGELFF.

The CDR3 DNA follows: TGTGCCAGCAGCTCCGAACTGGAAGCAGACAATGAGCAGTTCTTC. This gives the protein CASSSELEADNEQFF. This chain connects TRBV7-9 to TRBJ2-1; D remains unclear. The V end was cut by 4 bases, the J end by 5 bases, with 15 bases between. The germline gives CDR1 SEHNR, CDR2 FQNEAQ (reference sequence). CDR3 length: 15 residues. Full variable domain (rest looked up from reference TRBV7-9 and TRBJ2-1): DTGVSQNPRHKITKRGQNVTFRCDPISEHNRLYWYRQTLGQGPEFLTYFQNEAQLEKSRLLSDRFSAERPKGSFSTLEIQRTEQGDSAMYLCASSSELEADNEQFFGPGTRLTVL.

This clonotype showed up just a few times. This chain links TRBV6-2 or TRBV6-3 with TRBJ2-5; TRBD2 agrees at 7 bases. Unmatched junction bases numbered 10, after V lost 3 bases and J lost 3 bases. CDR1 is MNHEY, CDR2 SVGEGT, per germline. The CDR3 totals 16 residues. This CDR3 reads CASSYGLEAGEETQYF. The CDR3 nucleotides read TGTGCCAGCAGTTATGGTCTAGAGGCGGGAGAAGAGACCCAGTACTTC.

This clonotype has just a few counts. The chain couples TRBV7-3 to TRBJ2-3, with a tentative D call TRBD2 (5 bases). Trimming cost V 4 bases and J 8 bases, with 13 bases left between them. The CDR3 runs 13 residues. Germline V gene data show CDR1 as SGHTA and CDR2 as FQGTGA. CDR3 loop: CASSSGLLGTQYF. As DNA, the CDR3 is TGTGCCAGCAGCTCAGGACTTCTTGGTACGCAGTATTTT.

The rearrangement joins TRBV6-5 to TRBJ1-1, with D possibly TRBD1 on 5 matching bases. The V and J ends lost 3 bases and 4 bases respectively, with 18 bases between them. The CDR3 totals 16 residues. Germline loops: CDR1 MNHEY, CDR2 SVGAGI. The CDR3 reads CASSYRRGPGGTEAFF. The CDR3 nucleotides are TGTGCCAGCAGTTATAGGAGGGGCCCGGGGGGCACTGAAGCTTTCTTT.

This clonotype came up a few times. This chain's CDR3 is CASSPAVSGYEQYF. CDR3 sequence (DNA): TGTGCCAGCAGCCCCGCCGTATCTGGCTACGAGCAGTACTTC. The rearrangement uses TRBV5-4 and TRBJ2-7, with D unresolved. CDR1 is SGHNT, CDR2 YYREEE, per germline (reference sequence). V was pared by 4 bases and J by 3 bases, with 14 bases between. The CDR3 spans 14 residues.

The rearrangement uses TRBV7-2 and TRBJ1-2; D unresolved. V was trimmed by 5 bases and J by 4 bases, leaving 5 bases between them. Germline V gene data show CDR1 as SGHTA and CDR2 as FQGNSA. The CDR3 runs 11 residues. The CDR3 sequence: CASSRSYGYTF. The CDR3 DNA reads TGTGCCAGCAGCCGCAGCTATGGCTACACCTTC.

This clonotype was seen a handful of times. The chain joins TRBV7-9 to TRBJ1-4; tentatively, D is TRBD1 (5 bases). The V end lost 0 bases, the J end lost 8 bases, and 13 bases lay between the germline ends. CDR1 SEHNR and CDR2 FQNEAQ come from the germline V gene (reference sequence). The CDR3 contains 15 residues. The CDR3 protein is CASSLAGRGREKLFF. CDR3 nucleotide sequence: TGTGCCAGCAGCTTAGCGGGGCGGGGAAGAGAAAAACTGTTTTTT. The variable domain in full, with the rest retrieved from reference TRBV7-9 and TRBJ1-4, is DTGVSQNPRHKITKRGQNVTFRCDPISEHNRLYWYRQTLGQGPEFLTYFQNEAQLEKSRLLSDRFSAERPKGSFSTLEIQRTEQGDSAMYLCASSLAGRGREKLFFGSGTQLSVL.

This clonotype was seen a handful of times. The chain uses TRBV20-1 and TRBJ1-5; D remains unclear. Germline V CDR1 and CDR2: DFQATT, SNEGSKA (reference sequence). Trimming cost V 6 bases and J 7 bases, with 19 bases left between them. The CDR3 covers 14 residues. Here the CDR3 reads CSAKPGELGQPQHF. CDR3 nucleotide sequence: TGCAGTGCCAAACCCGGGGAATTAGGACAGCCCCAGCATTTT.